The sequence of this T cell receptor beta chain was determined in a study of T cell responses to AZD1222 COVID-19 vaccine. Whole-study results and caveats: Only a handful of AZD1222 recipients, roughly six in all, had baseline seropositivity. Reports indicate that nearly half of spike-specific TCRs are directed at unmutated variant regions. CD4 TCRs covered the whole spike, strongest at regions 160-218 and 743-854. Donors were chiefly white British, with a greater number of females, and clonal diversity was perhaps underestimated.

Remarks on this clone: What it recognizes is unknown.

Trimming took 6 bases from V and 1 from J, leaving 15 bases between them. CDR3 length: 15 residues. Germline loops: CDR1 MGHDK, CDR2 SYGVNS. Assay used: immunoSEQ multiplex PCR; TCRdb lists only in-frame clones, some missing. This sample yields around 140,000 clones, of which 85% to 95% are seen a single time; approximately 5% belongs to the top ten. The receptor was isolated from an adult in good health. This material consisted of peripheral blood, taken on day 0 of AZD1222 vaccination. V gene TRBV25-1 combines with J gene TRBJ1-2; D call uncertain. CDR3 sequence (DNA): TGTGCCAGCAGCCCCACCAGGCACCGTAACTATGGCTACACCTTC. Encoded protein: CASSPTRHRNYGYTF.